The sequence of this T cell receptor (beta chain) was determined in a study of technical replicates of blood from several donors. Germline V gives CDR1 MDHEN, CDR2 SYDVKM. Trimming left V 8 bases short and J 7 bases short, with 17 bases between. There are 13 residues in the CDR3. TCRdb's copy holds only in-frame clones and misses some; the assay was immunoSEQ multiplex PCR. Found here are about 80,000 clones, roughly 94% of them singletons; the top ten hold around 0.37%. This rearrangement joins TRBV28 to TRBJ1-1; D gene uncertain. What was sequenced was T cells isolated from PBMCs. The TCR comes from a human donor in good health. The CDR3 region is CASVTRWAGEAFF. DNA of the CDR3: TGTGCCAGCGTAACTCGGTGGGCGGGTGAAGCTTTCTTT.